This is a list of T cell receptor beta chains from one sample in a study of PD-1 blockade in classical Hodgkin lymphoma. Produced via immunoSEQ multiplex PCR; TCRdb's table is partial and in-frame only. The sample yields some 64,000 clones, over 75% seen once. The sequenced sample was peripheral blood mononuclear cells (PBMCs), obtained at baseline. These receptors all come from a human donor with classical Hodgkin lymphoma. Both conserved end residues are part of each CDR3. A D gene is named only where the DNA matches it firmly. Size is omitted from some rows. Given values are once, few, many or a class for expanded clones.

j_call: TRBJ1-2; v_call: TRBV7-9; clone_size: -; d_call: -; cdr3_aa: CASSLTDYGYTF; cdr3_nt: TGTGCCAGCAGCTTGACTGACTATGGCTACACCTTC
j_call: TRBJ2-3; v_call: TRBV12-5; clone_size: -; d_call: -; cdr3_aa: CASGLGAADTQYF; cdr3_nt: TGTGCTAGTGGTTTAGGGGCCGCAGATACGCAGTATTTT
j_call: TRBJ1-2; v_call: TRBV7-9; clone_size: -; d_call: TRBD1; cdr3_aa: CASSSGTAYGYTF; cdr3_nt: TGTGCCAGCAGCTCAGGGACAGCCTATGGCTACACCTTC
j_call: TRBJ2-7; v_call: TRBV6-5; clone_size: -; d_call: -; cdr3_aa: CASRRTPGALYEQYF; cdr3_nt: TGTGCCAGCAGGAGAACCCCAGGGGCCTTGTACGAGCAGTACTTC
j_call: TRBJ2-2; v_call: TRBV4-1; clone_size: -; d_call: -; cdr3_aa: CASSQGGQNTGELFF; cdr3_nt: TGCGCCAGCAGCCAAGGAGGTCAGAACACCGGGGAGCTGTTTTTT
j_call: TRBJ2-3; v_call: TRBV27; clone_size: -; d_call: TRBD1; cdr3_aa: CASKGRDRVTDTQYF; cdr3_nt: TGTGCCAGCAAGGGTCGAGACAGGGTGACAGATACGCAGTATTTT
j_call: TRBJ1-5; v_call: TRBV19; clone_size: -; d_call: -; cdr3_aa: CASSTSGHYQPQHF; cdr3_nt: -
j_call: TRBJ2-2; v_call: TRBV6-1; clone_size: -; d_call: -; cdr3_aa: CASSELGRGGTGELFF; cdr3_nt: TGTGCCAGCAGTGAACTTGGCAGGGGAGGAACCGGGGAGCTGTTTTTT
j_call: TRBJ2-2; v_call: TRBV7-9; clone_size: -; d_call: TRBD2; cdr3_aa: CASIPRGGTGELFF; cdr3_nt: TGTGCCAGCATTCCTCGGGGGGGCACCGGGGAGCTGTTTTTT
j_call: TRBJ2-7; v_call: TRBV6-1; clone_size: -; d_call: -; cdr3_aa: CASSGREYSYEQYF; cdr3_nt: TGTGCCAGCAGTGGCCGGGAATACTCCTACGAGCAGTACTTC
j_call: TRBJ2-1; v_call: TRBV14; clone_size: -; d_call: -; cdr3_aa: CASSQRQSYNEQFF; cdr3_nt: TGTGCCAGCAGCCAACGACAGTCCTACAATGAGCAGTTCTTC
j_call: TRBJ1-6; v_call: TRBV9; clone_size: few; d_call: -; cdr3_aa: CASSVAFYNSPLHF; cdr3_nt: TGTGCCAGCAGCGTAGCTTTCTATAATTCACCCCTCCACTTT
j_call: TRBJ2-7; v_call: TRBV6-1; clone_size: -; d_call: TRBD1; cdr3_aa: CASRHGRDSTYEQYF; cdr3_nt: TGTGCCAGCAGACACGGTAGGGACAGCACCTACGAGCAGTACTTC
j_call: TRBJ1-2; v_call: TRBV7-9; clone_size: few; d_call: -; cdr3_aa: CASSLQGSYGYTF; cdr3_nt: TGTGCCAGCAGCTTACAGGGTTCCTATGGCTACACCTTC
j_call: TRBJ2-1; v_call: TRBV6-1; clone_size: -; d_call: TRBD2; cdr3_aa: CASVYGGTNEQFF; cdr3_nt: TGTGCCAGCGTATACGGGGGGACCAATGAGCAGTTCTTC
j_call: TRBJ2-5; v_call: TRBV2; clone_size: -; d_call: -; cdr3_aa: CASSERRYQETQYF; cdr3_nt: TGTGCCAGCAGTGAGCGACGGTACCAAGAGACCCAGTACTTC
j_call: TRBJ1-2; v_call: TRBV5-6; clone_size: -; d_call: -; cdr3_aa: CASSFGSHYGYTF; cdr3_nt: TGTGCCAGCAGCTTTGGGAGTCACTATGGCTACACCTTC
j_call: TRBJ1-5; v_call: TRBV4-2; clone_size: -; d_call: TRBD1; cdr3_aa: CASSQVRDSEGDQPQHF; cdr3_nt: TGTGCCAGCAGCCAAGTGAGGGACAGCGAAGGGGATCAGCCCCAGCATTTT
j_call: TRBJ2-1; v_call: TRBV10-1; clone_size: -; d_call: TRBD2; cdr3_aa: CASSVGNPWHSGGRNEQFF; cdr3_nt: TGCGCCAGCAGTGTTGGGAACCCTTGGCATAGCGGGGGCAGGAATGAGCAGTTCTTC
j_call: TRBJ1-4; v_call: TRBV6-1; clone_size: -; d_call: TRBD1; cdr3_aa: CASWGTGYEKLFF; cdr3_nt: TGTGCCAGCTGGGGGACAGGGTATGAAAAACTGTTTTTT
j_call: TRBJ2-1; v_call: TRBV6-6; clone_size: -; d_call: TRBD2; cdr3_aa: CASSPGTSGKFF; cdr3_nt: TGTGCCAGCAGCCCCGGGACTAGCGGGAAGTTCTTC
j_call: TRBJ2-3; v_call: TRBV7-6; clone_size: once; d_call: TRBD1; cdr3_aa: CASSLGGQGLSTDTQYF; cdr3_nt: TGTGCCAGCAGCTTAGGCGGACAGGGGCTAAGCACAGATACGCAGTATTTT
j_call: TRBJ2-3; v_call: TRBV15; clone_size: -; d_call: -; cdr3_aa: CATSSKLAMKSADTQYF; cdr3_nt: TGTGCCACCAGCAGCAAACTAGCCATGAAGAGTGCAGATACGCAGTATTTT
j_call: TRBJ1-2; v_call: TRBV6-5; clone_size: few; d_call: -; cdr3_aa: CASSYLGEDGYTF; cdr3_nt: TGTGCCAGCAGTTACCTGGGGGAGGATGGCTACACCTTC
j_call: TRBJ2-3; v_call: TRBV6-5; clone_size: -; d_call: TRBD2; cdr3_aa: CASHSGGASYTQYF; cdr3_nt: TGTGCCAGTCATAGCGGGGGGGCCTCTTATACGCAGTATTTT
j_call: TRBJ1-1; v_call: TRBV5-4; clone_size: -; d_call: -; cdr3_aa: CASSLRPNTEAFF; cdr3_nt: TGTGCCAGCAGCTTGCGGCCGAACACTGAAGCTTTCTTT
j_call: TRBJ2-5; v_call: TRBV2; clone_size: -; d_call: -; cdr3_aa: CASSEQTKAETQYF; cdr3_nt: TGTGCCAGCAGTGAACAGACCAAGGCAGAGACCCAGTACTTC
j_call: TRBJ2-1; v_call: TRBV5-1; clone_size: -; d_call: TRBD2; cdr3_aa: CASSPQTSGGGHSYNEQFF; cdr3_nt: TGCGCCAGCAGCCCCCAGACTAGCGGGGGGGGGCACTCCTACAATGAGCAGTTCTTC
j_call: TRBJ1-2; v_call: TRBV18; clone_size: -; d_call: -; cdr3_aa: CASSPPGEVGGYTF; cdr3_nt: TGTGCCAGCTCACCTCCAGGGGAGGTTGGTGGCTACACCTTC
j_call: TRBJ2-1; v_call: TRBV7-6; clone_size: few; d_call: -; cdr3_aa: CASIAWNNEQFF; cdr3_nt: TGTGCCAGCATAGCCTGGAACAATGAGCAGTTCTTC
j_call: TRBJ2-1; v_call: TRBV5-1; clone_size: -; d_call: -; cdr3_aa: CASSLDLANEQFF; cdr3_nt: TGCGCCAGCAGCTTGGACTTAGCCAATGAGCAGTTCTTC
j_call: TRBJ2-3; v_call: TRBV6-1; clone_size: -; d_call: -; cdr3_aa: CASTLKVGSTDTQYF; cdr3_nt: TGTGCCAGCACTCTCAAAGTCGGCAGCACAGATACGCAGTATTTT
j_call: TRBJ2-7; v_call: TRBV19; clone_size: -; d_call: -; cdr3_aa: CASSPRFDLGQYF; cdr3_nt: TGTGCCAGTAGTCCTCGTTTTGACCTCGGGCAGTACTTC
j_call: TRBJ2-3; v_call: TRBV11-2; clone_size: -; d_call: -; cdr3_aa: CASSLVWWGSTDTQYF; cdr3_nt: TGTGCCAGCAGCTTAGTCTGGTGGGGCAGCACAGATACGCAGTATTTT
j_call: TRBJ2-1; v_call: TRBV7-9; clone_size: -; d_call: -; cdr3_aa: CASSSQVGDEQFF; cdr3_nt: TGTGCCAGCAGCTCCCAAGTCGGGGATGAGCAGTTCTTC
j_call: TRBJ2-7; v_call: TRBV2; clone_size: -; d_call: -; cdr3_aa: CASSRTGGYEQYF; cdr3_nt: TGTGCCAGCAGTAGGACTGGGGGCTACGAGCAGTACTTC
j_call: TRBJ1-2; v_call: TRBV4-1; clone_size: -; d_call: -; cdr3_aa: CASSQGPGYGYTF; cdr3_nt: TGCGCCAGCAGCCAAGGGCCCGGCTATGGCTACACCTTC
j_call: TRBJ1-5; v_call: TRBV4-2; clone_size: -; d_call: -; cdr3_aa: CASSQPWAQGSDPNQPQHF; cdr3_nt: TGTGCCAGCAGCCAACCCTGGGCCCAGGGATCGGACCCAAATCAGCCCCAGCATTTT
j_call: TRBJ1-1; v_call: TRBV19; clone_size: -; d_call: TRBD1; cdr3_aa: CASSADRVNTEAFF; cdr3_nt: TGTGCCAGTAGTGCGGACAGGGTGAACACTGAAGCTTTCTTT
j_call: TRBJ1-1; v_call: TRBV29-1; clone_size: few; d_call: -; cdr3_aa: CSGIGALPEAFF; cdr3_nt: TGCAGCGGTATTGGGGCTTTGCCTGAAGCTTTCTTT